These 9 T cell receptor beta chains were all obtained from the same sample, sequenced in a study of T cell responses to AZD1222 COVID-19 vaccine. Assay: immunoSEQ multiplex PCR; the TCRdb copy retains only in-frame clones and omits some. Among more than 95,000 clones, more than 75% were seen once, and the ten largest hold roughly 8%. Source: peripheral blood, taken on day 0 of AZD1222 vaccination. Receptors were obtained from an adult in good health.

The chain joins TRBV6-2 or TRBV6-3 to TRBJ1-2; no clear D gene. Trimming took off 3 bases at V and 7 bases at J, with 12 bases between the two ends. In germline, CDR1 is MNHEY, CDR2 SVGEGT. This CDR3 comprises 13 residues. The CDR3 protein is CASSYRLTGGYTF. In DNA, the CDR3 is TGTGCCAGCAGTTATCGACTAACCGGTGGCTACACCTTC.

Worth noting for this clone: This sample includes further DNA sequences coding for the same CDR3. This chain links TRBV7-2 with TRBJ1-5; no reliable D call. The length of the CDR3 is 15 residues. CDR1 SGHTA and CDR2 FQGNSA come from the germline V gene. V lost 1 base, J lost 0 bases, and 7 bases lay in between. The CDR3 spells CASSLVPNSNQPQHF. CDR3 in DNA: TGTGCCAGCAGCTTAGTTCCTAATAGCAATCAGCCCCAGCATTTT.

The chain recombines TRBV13 with TRBJ2-1; D not certain. V was pared by 0 bases and J by 0 bases, with 6 bases between. CDR3 size: 15 residues. In germline, CDR1 is PRHDT, CDR2 FYEKMQ (reference sequence). This chain's CDR3 is CASSLGLGSYNEQFF. CDR3 coding DNA: TGTGCCAGCAGCTTAGGCCTCGGCTCCTACAATGAGCAGTTCTTC. The complete variable domain, with remaining parts taken from reference TRBV13 and TRBJ2-1, reads AAGVIQSPRHLIKEKRETATLKCYPIPRHDTVYWYQQGPGQDPQFLISFYEKMQSDKGSIPDRFSAQQFSDYHSELNMSSLELGDSALYFCASSLGLGSYNEQFFGPGTRLTVL.

This chain connects TRBV24-1 to TRBJ2-5; the D gene is possibly TRBD2 (5 bases). The CDR3 has 16 amino acids. V was shortened by 0 bases and J by 2 bases, with 12 bases between the two germline ends. CDR1 is KGHDR and CDR2 is SFDVKD in the germline V gene. The CDR3, as DNA: TGTGCCACCAGTGATTTGCAAGGCTGGGAGCAAGAGACCCAGTACTTC. It encodes CATSDLQGWEQETQYF.

This clone is a singleton in its sample. The V and J genes are TRBV6-5 and TRBJ1-2, with 9 bases identical to TRBD1. Germline lookup yields CDR1 MNHEY and CDR2 SVGAGI. The CDR3 extends over 15 amino acids. The junction had 7 bases not matched to a gene; V was cut back by 4 bases and J by 4 bases. CDR3 loop: CASSLTDRGTYGYTF. CDR3 bases: TGTGCCAGCAGTTTGACCGACAGGGGGACCTATGGCTACACCTTC.

V and J are TRBV28 and TRBJ1-2; D is perhaps TRBD1 (6 bases). The V gene lost 3 bases and the J gene lost 1 base, with 12 bases spanning the gap. CDR3 length: 15 amino acids. Per the germline V gene, CDR1 is MDHEN and CDR2 is SYDVKM. The CDR3 loop is CASSFRTEVNYGYTF. The CDR3 nucleotides are TGTGCCAGCAGTTTCCGGACAGAGGTTAACTATGGCTACACCTTC.

The rearrangement links TRBV6-6 to TRBJ1-1, with D possibly matching TRBD1 (6 bases). This CDR3 is built from 14 residues. V lost 5 bases and J 2 bases, leaving 12 bases between the germline ends. Per germline, CDR1 MNHNY and CDR2 SVGAGI (reference sequence). CDR3 in amino acids: CASSRTGTNTEAFF. The DNA of the CDR3 is TGTGCCAGCAGTCGCACAGGGACCAACACTGAAGCTTTCTTT.

This chain links TRBV6-4 with TRBJ2-1; perhaps TRBD2 as D (7 bases). The germline V gene encodes CDR1 MRHNA and CDR2 SNTAGT. With 5 bases removed from V and 5 bases from J, the gap between germline ends came to 19 bases. The CDR3 is 16 residues long. The CDR3 is CASSSIGGPSHNEQFF. The CDR3 DNA is TGTGCCAGCAGTTCGATCGGGGGGCCAAGCCACAATGAGCAGTTCTTC.

This clone occurred once. The chain is built from TRBV2 and TRBJ1-1, with TRBD1 identical over 9 bases. Germline V CDR1 and CDR2: SNHLY, FYNNEI. The ends lost 6 bases at V and 9 bases at J; junction bases unmatched: 11. The CDR3 runs 14 residues. As DNA, the CDR3 is TGTGCCAGCAGCGATCGACAGGGGGGACTCAAAGCTTTCTTT. This sequence encodes CASSDRQGGLKAFF.